The 29 T cell receptor beta chains reported below all come from one sample, sequenced in a study of T cell changes during pregnancy in multiple sclerosis (dated by TCRdb to 2018 to 2020). The library was built by means of the immunoSEQ multiplex PCR assay. This immuneACCESS table, as held by TCRdb, lists in-frame sequences with V and J called but not all clones. Of the missing ones, under half trace to an unresolved V gene in checked studies; the others have no known cause. Recorded for this sample are about 79,000 clones; around 95% of them occurred a single time. The biggest ten clones account for 0.75% of the sample. The source was peripheral blood, collected in the second trimester of pregnancy. The receptors come from a female donor in good health, enrolled as a control in a pregnancy study.

This clone was seen just once. This chain joins TRBV7-2 and TRBJ1-4, with D possibly matching TRBD1 (5 bases). Germline assignment: CDR1 SGHTA and CDR2 FQGNSA. V shed 2 bases and J shed 3 bases, with 13 bases lying between them. The CDR3 sequence is 16 residues long. DNA of the CDR3: TGTGCCAGCAGCTTAATGACGGGGGTAGCTAATGAAAAACTGTTTTTT. Its translation is CASSLMTGVANEKLFF. The full variable domain, in which reference TRBV7-2 and TRBJ1-4 provide the parts outside the CDR3, is GAGVSQSPSNKVTEKGKDVELRCDPISGHTALYWYRQSLGQGLEFLIYFQGNSAPDKSGLPSDRFSAERTGGSVSTLTIQRTQQEDSAVYLCASSLMTGVANEKLFFGSGTQLSVL.

The chain joins TRBV11-3 to TRBJ2-7; 7 positions match TRBD1. The CDR3 has 15 amino acids. J lost 2 bases, V lost 5 bases, and 9 bases had no gene match. In germline, CDR1 is SGHNT, CDR2 YENEEA. CDR3 bases: TGTGCCAGCAGCCTGTTGGGGACAGCCCCCTACGAGCAGTACTTC. Translation gives CASSLLGTAPYEQYF.

This CDR3 reads CASSLYTGELFF. In DNA form, the CDR3 reads TGCGCCAGCAGCCTATACACCGGGGAGCTGTTTTTT. This chain uses TRBV4-1 with TRBJ2-2, with D uncertain. This CDR3 has 12 residues. Per the germline V gene, CDR1 is MGHRA and CDR2 is YSYEKL. V lost 4 bases to trimming and J lost 3 bases, with 3 bases between them.

This chain links TRBV19 with TRBJ2-3; D possibly corresponds to TRBD2 (5 bases). The V end lost 8 bases, the J end lost 6 bases, and 9 bases lay between the germline ends. Germline V lookup: CDR1 LNHDA, CDR2 SQIVND (reference sequence). The CDR3 is made up of 11 amino acids. The CDR3 DNA reads TGTGCCAGTGGAAGAGGGGATACGCAGTATTTT. It is translated as CASGRGDTQYF.

V usage is TRBV2 and J usage is TRBJ1-1; D is unresolved. The CDR3 has 16 residues. The germline gives CDR1 SNHLY, CDR2 FYNNEI. Trimming stripped 6 bases from V and 6 bases from J, with 23 bases between. The CDR3 coding sequence is TGTGCCAGCAGCCCCCGGGTCTCCCCGGGGTGCGCTGAAGCTTTCTTT. Translation gives CASSPRVSPGCAEAFF.

The rearrangement joins TRBV25-1 to TRBJ2-7; D call uncertain. CDR1 and CDR2 from the germline V gene are MGHDK and SYGVNS. This CDR3 contains 12 residues. V dropped 3 bases and J dropped 1 base, with 4 bases sitting between them. The DNA for the CDR3 is TGTGCCAGCAGTGACCTTTCCTACGAGCAGTACTTC. Its translation is CASSDLSYEQYF.

V usage is TRBV20-1 and J usage is TRBJ1-2; no clear D. Per the germline V gene, CDR1 is DFQATT and CDR2 is SNEGSKA (reference sequence). The germline V and J ends were trimmed by 6 bases and 3 bases, with 8 bases remaining between them. There are 11 residues in the CDR3. CDR3 coding DNA: TGCAGTGCGAGGATAGACTATGGCTACACCTTC. Its protein product is CSARIDYGYTF.

The genes are TRBV23-1 and TRBJ1-5; tentative D call: TRBD1 (6 bases). TRBV23-1 is recorded as an ORF, its role being uncertain. The CDR3 is made up of 17 amino acids. V dropped 6 bases and J dropped 6 bases, with 24 bases sitting between them. Here the CDR3 reads CASSRHRESTWGQPQHF. The CDR3 coding sequence is TGCGCCAGCAGCCGGCACAGGGAGTCTACTTGGGGTCAGCCCCAGCATTTT.

The rearrangement joins TRBV2 to TRBJ2-3; 7 positions agree with TRBD1. The germline CDR1 and CDR2 sequences are SNHLY and FYNNEI. CDR3 length: 15 amino acids. The junction had 7 bases not matched to a gene; V was cut back by 6 bases and J by 1 base. This CDR3 reads CASRTSGTGTDTQYF. The CDR3 nucleotides are TGTGCCAGCAGAACTTCCGGGACAGGCACAGATACGCAGTATTTT. Complete variable domain (other parts from reference TRBV2 and TRBJ2-3): EPEVTQTPSHQVTQMGQEVILRCVPISNHLYFYWYRQILGQKVEFLVSFYNNEISEKSEIFDDQFSVERPDGSNFTLKIRSTKLEDSAMYFCASRTSGTGTDTQYFGPGTRLTVL.

The J gene is TRBJ2-1, the V gene TRBV30; maybe TRBD1 (6 bases). There are 15 residues in the CDR3. The germline gives CDR1 GTSNPN, CDR2 SVGIG (reference sequence). The V and J ends lost 2 bases and 4 bases respectively, with 15 bases between them. DNA for the CDR3: TGTGCCTGGAGTCATGGGGGCGACAGTTACAATGAGCAGTTCTTC. Its protein product is CAWSHGGDSYNEQFF.

The chain links TRBV18 to TRBJ1-3, with D possibly TRBD1 on 5 matching bases. V was cut by 3 bases and J by 0 bases, with 9 bases left in between. The CDR3 consists of 15 residues. In germline, CDR1 is KGHSH, CDR2 LQKENI. The CDR3 DNA is TGTGCCAGCTCACCTCAGGGTAGCTCTGGAAACACCATATATTTT. Encoded protein: CASSPQGSSGNTIYF.

This sequence joins TRBV5-1 and TRBJ1-1, with unresolved D. The V gene's germline CDR1 is SGHRS and CDR2 YFSETQ. Trimming pared 6 bases from V and 1 base from J, leaving 10 bases between. This CDR3 is 13 amino acids long. The CDR3 coding sequence is TGCGCCAGCAAAGTGCAGGCGAACACTGAAGCTTTCTTT. This encodes CASKVQANTEAFF.

The chain couples TRBV4-3 to TRBJ2-1; 7 bases line up with TRBD1. Per the germline V gene, CDR1 is LGHNA and CDR2 is YSLEER. The CDR3 contains 18 residues. V shed 0 bases and J 3 bases; nucleotides not matched to a gene: 11. Written as DNA, the CDR3 is TGCGCCAGCAGCCAAGAGCCCGTCCGGGACAGCTACTACAATGAGCAGTTCTTC. Translation: CASSQEPVRDSYYNEQFF.

V gene TRBV7-2 combines with J gene TRBJ1-5; 9 bases fit TRBD1. Germline CDR1 and CDR2: SGHTA and FQGNSA. After removal of 3 bases from V and 5 bases from J, the junction contained 8 bases not matched to a gene. CDR3 size: 16 residues. The CDR3, as DNA: TGTGCCAGCAGCTTTCACGCACAGGGGGCATATCAGCCCCAGCATTTT. Translating gives CASSFHAQGAYQPQHF.

The chain is built from TRBV11-2 and TRBJ2-7; D might be TRBD1 (5 bases). Germline V CDR1 and CDR2: SGHAT, FQNNGV. This CDR3 spans 13 amino acids. Trimming cost V 1 base and J 1 base, with 5 bases left between them. The CDR3, as DNA: TGTGCCAGCAGCTTAGCAGGGTCCTACGAGCAGTACTTC. It is translated as CASSLAGSYEQYF.

Notes on this clone: The sample has other DNA sequences that encode this CDR3 too. This rearrangement joins TRBV19 to TRBJ2-7, with 11 bases lining up with TRBD1. Trimming removed 4 bases from V and 4 bases from J; junction bases left unmatched: 3. CDR1 LNHDA and CDR2 SQIVND come from the germline V gene (reference sequence). There are 14 residues in the CDR3. CDR3 residues: CASSSRDRGYEQYF. CDR3 sequence (DNA): TGTGCCAGTAGTAGTCGGGACAGGGGGTACGAGCAGTACTTC.

This chain uses TRBV7-9 with TRBJ2-1, with 11 bases that match TRBD2. V lost 1 base, J lost 4 bases, and 3 bases stayed unmatched. CDR1 is SEHNR and CDR2 is FQNEAQ in the germline V gene (reference sequence). The CDR3 runs to 16 residues. CDR3 nucleotide sequence: TGTGCCAGCAGCTTAGGAGGGACTAGCGGATACAATGAGCAGTTCTTC. It codes for CASSLGGTSGYNEQFF.

This clone turned up a few times. This rearrangement joins TRBV29-1 to TRBJ1-1; D perhaps matches TRBD1 (5 bases). The V gene lost 7 bases and the J gene lost 6 bases, with 15 bases spanning the gap. Germline V CDR1 and CDR2: SQVTM, ANQGSEA. The CDR3 runs 12 residues. The CDR3 DNA sequence: TGCAGCGCGGAGGGGTCGGGCGCTGAAGCTTTCTTT. Encoded protein: CSAEGSGAEAFF. Combining the CDR3 with reference TRBV29-1 and TRBJ1-1 gives the whole variable domain SAVISQKPSRDICQRGTSLTIQCQVDSQVTMMFWYRQQPGQSLTLIATANQGSEATYESGFVIDKFPISRPNLTFSTLTVSNMSPEDSSIYLCSAEGSGAEAFFGQGTRLTVV.

The chain combines TRBV29-1 with TRBJ1-2; the D gene is possibly TRBD1 (5 bases). The V end was cut by 4 bases, the J end by 5 bases, with 8 bases between. This CDR3 spans 11 amino acids. Germline-derived CDR1 and CDR2 are SQVTM and ANQGSEA. As DNA, the CDR3 is TGCAGCGTTGGTGCAGGGTATGGCTACACCTTC. Encoded protein: CSVGAGYGYTF.

The chain links TRBV11-2 to TRBJ2-5; 11 bases are shared with TRBD2. V lost 5 bases, J lost 2 bases, and 10 bases stayed unmatched. The CDR3 has 17 amino acids. The germline CDR1 and CDR2 sequences are SGHAT and FQNNGV. CDR3 region: CASSKVAGGPFQETQYF. The CDR3 DNA follows: TGTGCCAGCAGCAAGGTAGCGGGGGGGCCGTTTCAAGAGACCCAGTACTTC. Drawing the rest from reference TRBV11-2 and TRBJ2-5, the complete variable domain is EAGVAQSPRYKIIEKRQSVAFWCNPISGHATLYWYQQILGQGPKLLIQFQNNGVVDDSQLPKDRFSAERLKGVDSTLKIQPAKLEDSAVYLCASSKVAGGPFQETQYFGPGTRLLVL.

The gene calls are TRBV27 and TRBJ2-3; no clear D gene. This CDR3 has 14 amino acids. V lost 4 bases to trimming and J lost 0 bases, with 8 bases between them. Germline V gene sequence: CDR1 MNHEY, CDR2 SMNVEV (reference sequence). CDR3 in amino acids: CASSYYSSTDTQYF. In DNA, the CDR3 is TGTGCCAGCAGTTATTACAGCAGCACAGATACGCAGTATTTT.

The chain uses TRBV18 and TRBJ2-7; D might be TRBD1 (6 bases). The V gene lost 3 bases and the J gene lost 0 bases, with 9 bases spanning the gap. The CDR3 contains 14 residues. Germline-derived CDR1 and CDR2 are KGHSH and LQKENI. The CDR3: CASSPGQNSYEQYF. In DNA, the CDR3 is TGTGCCAGCTCACCCGGACAGAACTCCTACGAGCAGTACTTC. Using reference TRBV18 and TRBJ2-7 for the parts outside the CDR3, the full variable domain is NAGVMQNPRHLVRRRGQEARLRCSPMKGHSHVYWYRQLPEEGLKFMVYLQKENIIDESGMPKERFSAEFPKEGPSILRIQQVVRGDSAAYFCASSPGQNSYEQYFGPGTRLTVT.

The rearrangement links TRBV5-8 to TRBJ1-6; possible D gene TRBD1, 6 bases. Germline values: CDR1 SGHTS, CDR2 YDEGEE. CDR3 length equals 14 residues. Between the trimmed V and J ends, which lost 0 bases and 7 bases, there was a span of 8 bases. The CDR3 DNA sequence: TGTGCCAGCAGCTTGGGTCAGGGGAATTCACCCCTCCACTTT. Encoded protein: CASSLGQGNSPLHF.

The rearrangement uses TRBV27 and TRBJ1-1; TRBD1 aligns across 10 bases. This CDR3 comprises 15 residues. After removal of 4 bases from V and 5 bases from J, the junction contained 7 bases not matched to a gene. CDR1 is MNHEY, CDR2 SMNVEV, per germline (reference sequence). The CDR3 DNA follows: TGTGCCAGCAGTTCCTCCGGGACAGGGGTGACTGAAGCTTTCTTT. Amino acid sequence: CASSSSGTGVTEAFF.

This sequence joins TRBV7-2 and TRBJ1-4; 8 nucleotides agree with TRBD1. Trimming removed 8 bases from V and 7 bases from J; junction bases left unmatched: 3. The CDR3 contains 12 residues. The germline gives CDR1 SGHTA, CDR2 FQGNSA. The CDR3 sequence is CASGQGREKLFF. CDR3 coding DNA: TGTGCCAGCGGACAGGGACGTGAAAAACTGTTTTTT.

In DNA, the CDR3 is TGTGCCAGCACCGCCTCCCAGGGTCTCAATGAGCAGTTCTTC. Translated, it gives CASTASQGLNEQFF. The J gene is TRBJ2-1, the V gene TRBV6-5, with D possibly being TRBD1 (5 bases). V lost 7 bases and J 6 bases, leaving 16 bases between the germline ends. Germline V CDR1 and CDR2: MNHEY, SVGAGI. This CDR3 spans 14 amino acids.

The chain uses TRBV7-2 and TRBJ1-2, with D possibly being TRBD1 (5 bases). The germline V and J ends were trimmed by 1 base and 6 bases, with 9 bases remaining between them. The germline gives CDR1 SGHTA, CDR2 FQGNSA. The CDR3 runs 13 residues. The CDR3 bases are TGTGCCAGCAGCTTAGACAGGACCGATGGCTACACCTTC. Protein product: CASSLDRTDGYTF.

This rearrangement joins TRBV4-1 to TRBJ1-1; TRBD1 agrees at 7 bases. The CDR3 consists of 14 residues. Per germline, CDR1 MGHRA and CDR2 YSYEKL. With V trimmed by 0 bases and J by 4 bases, 2 bases remained unmatched. CDR3 sequence reads: CASSQDRGTTEAFF. DNA for the CDR3: TGCGCCAGCAGCCAAGACAGGGGGACCACTGAAGCTTTCTTT.

The gene calls are TRBV11-2 and TRBJ1-6, with D perhaps TRBD1 (5 bases). Between the trimmed V and J ends, which lost 1 base and 7 bases, there was a span of 8 bases. Germline V gene sequence: CDR1 SGHAT, CDR2 FQNNGV. This CDR3 spans 14 amino acids. This chain's CDR3 is CASSLGTQNSPLHF. The DNA of the CDR3 is TGTGCCAGCAGCTTAGGGACACAGAATTCACCCCTCCACTTT.